The 24 T cell receptor beta chains listed next were all sequenced from one sample in a study of blood T cells in healthy people across ages. Then a second PCR, running roughly 7 to 11 cycles, was carried out with a sample-barcoded 5' primer and a J-beta primer mix. TCRdb reanalysed the 5' RACE reads using MiXCR and keeps one entry per CDR3 protein. Of hundreds of thousands of distinct CDR3 sequences in the sample, over 40% were seen once. Sequenced material: blood. The receptors originated from a woman aged 80 or older in good health.

The chain joins TRBV5-1 to TRBJ2-5; 7 nucleotides match TRBD1. V lost 0 bases to trimming and J lost 6 bases; unmatched junction nucleotides: 2. CDR1 and CDR2 (germline): SGHRS, YFSETQ. The length of the CDR3 is 13 residues. CDR3 protein: CASSLEGAQTQYF. For the CDR3, the DNA is TGCGCCAGCAGCTTGGAGGGGGCGCAGACCCAGTACTTC.

This chain joins TRBV10-3 and TRBJ2-1, with TRBD1 matching over 11 bases. CDR1 ENHRY and CDR2 SYGVKD come from the germline V gene. Trimming took 9 bases from V and 3 from J; bases not matched to a gene: 4. The CDR3 totals 14 residues. The CDR3 spells CAMGQGGNYNEQFF. As DNA, the CDR3 is TGTGCCATGGGACAGGGGGGGAACTACAATGAGCAGTTCTTC.

This clonotype was detected only a few times. The chain uses TRBV27 and TRBJ2-2, with D uncertain. Germline loops: CDR1 MNHEY, CDR2 SMNVEV (reference sequence). This CDR3 is built from 12 residues. Trimming took 5 bases from V and 7 from J, leaving 8 bases between them. The CDR3 spells CASSPLYGELFF. CDR3 DNA sequence: TGTGCCAGCAGTCCCCTGTACGGGGAGCTGTTTTTT.

Comment on this clonotype: Since a much larger clone is just one base distant, this may be a read error. In nucleotides, the CDR3 is TGCAGCGTTGGACTAGCTGCTAGAAGCGCCTACGAGCAGTACTTC. Translation gives CSVGLAARSAYEQYF. This chain links TRBV29-1 with TRBJ2-7; the match to TRBD2 covers 7 bases. This CDR3 region has 15 residues. Germline-derived CDR1 and CDR2 are SQVTM and ANQGSEA. The junction had 11 bases not matched to a gene; V was cut back by 4 bases and J by 2 bases.

V and J are TRBV10-3 and TRBJ1-2; TRBD1 agrees at 7 bases. Germline CDR1 ENHRY, CDR2 SYGVKD. The V gene end was trimmed by 2 bases and the J gene end by 5 bases; junction bases not matched to a gene: 8. The length of the CDR3 is 15 residues. The CDR3 sequence is CAISERGQFRYGYTF. The CDR3, as DNA: TGTGCCATCAGTGAGAGGGGGCAGTTTCGGTATGGCTACACCTTC.

The gene calls are TRBV20-1 and TRBJ1-1; possible D gene TRBD1, 5 bases. Trimming shortened V by 3 bases and J by 4 bases, and 15 bases separated the two germline ends. CDR1 and CDR2 from the germline V gene are DFQATT and SNEGSKA (reference sequence). This CDR3 is built from 14 residues. The CDR3 loop reads CSARSSSGRTEAFF. CDR3 in DNA: TGCAGTGCTAGGTCCTCGTCGGGGCGCACTGAAGCTTTCTTT.

V and J are TRBV7-2 and TRBJ2-4; weak D call: TRBD1 (5 bases). Trimming removed 5 bases from V and 7 bases from J, with 18 bases in between. The CDR3 is 15 amino acids. Germline CDR1 reads SGHTA; CDR2 reads FQGNSA. CDR3 nucleotides: TGTGCCAGCAGCGGCCCGACAGACCAGAACAACATTCAGTACTTC. Translated: CASSGPTDQNNIQYF.

This clonotype was picked up one time. This clone may be a read error of a much larger clone one base away. The rearrangement uses TRBV7-2 and TRBJ2-1, with D perhaps matching TRBD2 (6 bases). The J call may be incorrect, as the DNA end agrees better with TRBJ2-7. The CDR3 covers 17 residues. Germline values: CDR1 SGHTA, CDR2 FQGNSA. The CDR3 protein is CASSLNAGTPSYNEQYF. CDR3 nucleotide sequence: TGTGCCAGCAGCTTAAACGCTGGGACTCCATCCTACAATGAGCAGTACTTC.

The J gene is TRBJ2-1, the V gene TRBV24-1; D unresolved. From germline, CDR1 is KGHDR and CDR2 SFDVKD. The CDR3 extends over 11 amino acids. V was trimmed by 8 bases and J by 4 bases, leaving 5 bases between them. CDR3 sequence reads: CATTNYNEQFF. DNA of the CDR3: TGTGCCACCACAAATTACAATGAGCAGTTCTTC.

V is TRBV24-1 and J is TRBJ2-1; D perhaps matches TRBD2 (6 bases). The V and J ends lost 7 bases and 5 bases respectively, with 29 bases between them. CDR1 and CDR2 (germline): KGHDR, SFDVKD. This CDR3 has 19 residues. The CDR3 DNA reads TGTGCCACCAGATCCCGGGATCCCGGGACTCCTGACGACCACAATGAGCAGTTCTTC. Protein: CATRSRDPGTPDDHNEQFF.

A few counts support this clonotype. This chain connects TRBV7-9 to TRBJ2-3, with 7 bases identical to TRBD2. V shed 8 bases and J 2 bases; nucleotides not matched to a gene: 10. Looked up from germline, CDR1 is SEHNR and CDR2 is FQNEAQ (reference sequence). CDR3 length: 15 amino acids. In DNA, the CDR3 is TGTGCCAGCCCGGGAGCTAGCGGTAACACAGATACGCAGTATTTT. Residues: CASPGASGNTDTQYF.

This chain links TRBV20-1 with TRBJ2-7; tentative D call: TRBD1 (8 bases). The CDR3 is 14 amino acids. Per the germline V gene, CDR1 is DFQATT and CDR2 is SNEGSKA (reference sequence). V was clipped by 5 bases and J by 9 bases, with 23 bases between them. The CDR3 is CSAVQTLHRGGQYF. The DNA for the CDR3 is TGCAGTGCTGTACAAACCTTACACAGGGGGGGGCAGTACTTC.

This clonotype was counted many times. A read error may account for a junction end that differs from germline. This chain uses TRBV2 with TRBJ2-3; tentative D call: TRBD2 (6 bases). Germline lookup yields CDR1 SNHLY and CDR2 FYNNEI. The CDR3 sequence is 14 residues long. This CDR3 reads CPSSPSVSTDTQYF. For the CDR3, the DNA is TGTCCCAGCAGCCCTAGCGTTAGCACAGATACGCAGTATTTT. Based on the CDR3 plus reference TRBV2 and TRBJ2-3, the full variable domain is EPEVTQTPSHQVTQMGQEVILRCVPISNHLYFYWYRQILGQKVEFLVSFYNNEISEKSEIFDDQFSVERPDGSNFTLKIRSTKLEDSAMYFCPSSPSVSTDTQYFGPGTRLTVL.

This clonotype was seen many times. The DNA for the CDR3 is TGTGCCAGCAGCCCAGGGACAGGTATTAACTACGAGCAGTACTTC. Its translation is CASSPGTGINYEQYF. The J gene is TRBJ2-7, the V gene TRBV7-2; 8 bases are shared with TRBD1. V lost 5 bases and J lost 3; bases outside the gene matches: 9. Germline CDR1 and CDR2: SGHTA and FQGNSA. The CDR3 covers 15 residues.

This clonotype was found once. One base away lies a much larger clone, so this may be a sequencing read error. The rearrangement joins TRBV13 to TRBJ2-1; TRBD2 is a possible D gene (6 bases). CDR3 size: 17 residues. V lost 7 bases and J 3 bases, leaving 22 bases between the germline ends. Germline V CDR1 and CDR2: PRHDT, FYEKMQ (reference sequence). CDR3 in amino acids: CASNSRGLGRNYNEQFF. CDR3 DNA: TGTGCCAGCAACTCACGGGGACTGGGGAGAAACTACAATGAGCAGTTCTTC. Using reference TRBV13 and TRBJ2-1 for the parts outside the CDR3, the full variable domain is AAGVIQSPRHLIKEKRETATLKCYPIPRHDTVYWYQQGPGQDPQFLISFYEKMQSDKGSIPDRFSAQQFSDYHSELNMSSLELGDSALYFCASNSRGLGRNYNEQFFGPGTRLTVL.

This clonotype has a handful of counts. The genes are TRBV2 and TRBJ2-3; D remains ambiguous. The CDR3 sequence is 15 residues long. Deletions cut 2 bases from V and 0 bases from J, with 9 bases between. The germline CDR1 and CDR2 sequences are SNHLY and FYNNEI. As DNA, the CDR3 is TGTGCCAGCAGTGAAAGAGACGGTAGCACAGATACGCAGTATTTT. Its protein is CASSERDGSTDTQYF.

The gene calls are TRBV9 and TRBJ2-1; 12 bases line up with TRBD2. This CDR3 contains 17 residues. J lost 0 bases, V lost 2 bases, and 3 bases had no gene match. Looked up from germline, CDR1 is SGDLS and CDR2 is YYNGEE. The CDR3 spells CASSVLAGGSSYNEQFF. CDR3 sequence (DNA): TGTGCCAGCAGCGTCCTAGCGGGGGGGTCCTCCTACAATGAGCAGTTCTTC. Full variable domain (missing parts from reference TRBV9 and TRBJ2-1): DSGVTQTPKHLITATGQRVTLRCSPRSGDLSVYWYQQSLDQGLQFLIQYYNGEERAKGNILERFSAQQFPDLHSELNLSSLELGDSALYFCASSVLAGGSSYNEQFFGPGTRLTVL.

The CDR3, as DNA: TGTGCCAGCAGTAACCGAGTAAGGTACAATGAGCAGTTCTTC. It translates to CASSNRVRYNEQFF. V is TRBV12-3 or TRBV12-4 and J is TRBJ2-1; D is undetermined. The CDR3 runs 14 residues. The germline V and J ends were trimmed by 5 bases and 4 bases, with 12 bases remaining between them.

Regarding this clonotype: With a much larger clone just one base away, this may be a read error. The rearrangement uses TRBV20-1 and TRBJ2-1; no reliable D call. CDR1 and CDR2 from the germline V gene are DFQATT and SNEGSKA (reference sequence). Trimming shortened V by 3 bases and J by 8 bases, and 14 bases separated the two germline ends. The CDR3 consists of 13 residues. In DNA, the CDR3 is TGCAGTGCTAGTACTCCCCGTATGGATGAGCAGTTCTTC. Its protein product is CSASTPRMDEQFF.

The rearrangement uses TRBV20-1 and TRBJ2-1; D is possibly TRBD2 (6 bases). Germline V lookup: CDR1 DFQATT, CDR2 SNEGSKA (reference sequence). This CDR3 spans 17 amino acids. Trimming stripped 5 bases from V and 5 bases from J, with 25 bases between. This CDR3 reads CSALTVGGGGPHNEQFF. CDR3 sequence (DNA): TGCAGTGCTTTGACCGTGGGCGGAGGAGGGCCCCACAATGAGCAGTTCTTC.

The chain couples TRBV28 to TRBJ2-5; 11 positions agree with TRBD2. The V segment lost 4 bases and the J segment 2 bases; nucleotides outside the gene matches: 9. Germline V CDR1 and CDR2: MDHEN, SYDVKM. The CDR3 is 17 residues long. The CDR3 nucleotides read TGTGCCAGCAGTTCCCCTATTAGCGGGGGGGGGCAAGAGACCCAGTACTTC. Protein: CASSSPISGGGQETQYF.

In the case of this clonotype: The missing conserved phenylalanine or tryptophan at the end of this CDR3 makes a read error likely. V gene TRBV12-3 or TRBV12-4 combines with J gene TRBJ2-3; D gene unclear. The CDR3 spans 12 residues. CDR3 DNA sequence: TGTGCCAGTAGTTTGATCCGAGATACGCAGTATTCT. Residues: CASSLIRDTQYS.

This clonotype was detected many times. The V and J genes are TRBV6-1 and TRBJ1-2, with TRBD1 as a possible D gene (6 bases). The CDR3 extends over 13 amino acids. V lost 8 bases, J lost 0 bases, and 10 bases lay in between. Germline V gives CDR1 MNHNS, CDR2 SASEGT. This CDR3 is CASWRTANYGYTF. CDR3 sequence (DNA): TGTGCCAGCTGGCGGACAGCTAACTATGGCTACACCTTC.

V usage is TRBV5-4 and J usage is TRBJ2-7, with D tentatively TRBD2 (5 bases). Germline CDR1 reads SGHNT; CDR2 reads YYREEE (reference sequence). CDR3 length: 11 amino acids. V lost 6 bases, J lost 5 bases, and 9 bases lay in between. Here the CDR3 reads CASNSGNEQYF. CDR3 DNA sequence: TGTGCCAGCAACTCCGGGAACGAGCAGTACTTC.